The sequence of this T cell receptor beta chain was determined in a study of T cell changes during pregnancy in multiple sclerosis. Libraries were prepared by immunoSEQ multiplex PCR; TCRdb keeps only in-frame clonotypes and omits some of them. Among approximately 36,000 clones listed, roughly 93% were seen once. CDR3 length: 14 amino acids. From germline, CDR1 is SGHTA and CDR2 FQGTGA. V dropped 3 bases and J dropped 5; count of bases not matched to a gene: 3. The chain has TRBV7-3 and TRBJ2-5; 10 bases fit TRBD2. Sequencing used CD4+ T cells from peripheral blood mononuclear cells, obtained in the first trimester of pregnancy. This TCR came from a female donor with multiple sclerosis, enrolled in a pregnancy study. For the CDR3, the DNA is TGTGCCAGCAGCTTCGGGACTAGCGCGGAGACCCAGTACTTC. Amino acids: CASSFGTSAETQYF.